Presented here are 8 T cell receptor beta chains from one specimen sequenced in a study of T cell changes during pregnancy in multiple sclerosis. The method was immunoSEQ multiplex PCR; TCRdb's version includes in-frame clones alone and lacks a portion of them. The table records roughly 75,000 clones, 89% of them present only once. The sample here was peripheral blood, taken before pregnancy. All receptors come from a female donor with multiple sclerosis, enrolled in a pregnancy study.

The CDR3 DNA is TGTGCCAGCAGCGTGGGGCGGGAGGGGTCGGATACGCAGTATTTT. Amino acid sequence: CASSVGREGSDTQYF. The chain carries TRBV9 and TRBJ2-3; 9 bases map to TRBD2. From germline, CDR1 is SGDLS and CDR2 YYNGEE. The CDR3 is 15 residues long. With 2 bases clipped from V and 6 bases from J, the junction kept 7 bases outside the gene matches.

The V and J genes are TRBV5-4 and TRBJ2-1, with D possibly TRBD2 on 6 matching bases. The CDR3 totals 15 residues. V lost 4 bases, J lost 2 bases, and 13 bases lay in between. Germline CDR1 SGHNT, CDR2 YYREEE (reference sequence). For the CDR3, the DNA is TGTGCCAGCAGCCCTAGGAGGGCTCCCTACAATGAGCAGTTCTTC. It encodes CASSPRRAPYNEQFF.

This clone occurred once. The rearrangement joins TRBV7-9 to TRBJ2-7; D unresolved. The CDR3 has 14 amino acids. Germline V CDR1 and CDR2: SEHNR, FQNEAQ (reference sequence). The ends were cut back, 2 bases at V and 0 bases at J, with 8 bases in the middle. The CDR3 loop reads CASSLYAGSYEQYF. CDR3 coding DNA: TGTGCCAGCAGCTTATATGCAGGCTCCTACGAGCAGTACTTC.

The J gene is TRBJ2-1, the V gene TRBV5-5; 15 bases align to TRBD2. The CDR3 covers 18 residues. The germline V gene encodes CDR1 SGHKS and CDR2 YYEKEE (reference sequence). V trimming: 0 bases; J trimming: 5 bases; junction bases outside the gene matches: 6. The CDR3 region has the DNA TGTGCCAGCAGCTTGGGAGGACTAGCGGGGGGGCGTCACAATGAGCAGTTCTTC. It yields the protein CASSLGGLAGGRHNEQFF. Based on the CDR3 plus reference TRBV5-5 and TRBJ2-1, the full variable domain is DAGVTQSPTHLIKTRGQQVTLRCSPISGHKSVSWYQQVLGQGPQFIFQYYEKEERGRGNFPDRFSARQFPNYSSELNVNALLLGDSALYLCASSLGGLAGGRHNEQFFGPGTRLTVL.

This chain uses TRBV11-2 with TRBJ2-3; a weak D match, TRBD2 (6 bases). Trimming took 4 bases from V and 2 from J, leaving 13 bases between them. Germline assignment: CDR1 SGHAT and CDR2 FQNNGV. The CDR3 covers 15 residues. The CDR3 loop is CASSSGGWLTDTQYF. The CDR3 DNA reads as TGTGCCAGCAGCTCTGGGGGGTGGCTCACAGATACGCAGTATTTT.

The CDR3 nucleotides read TGTGCCACCAGCAGAGACCTAGCGGGGCTGAAGAATGAGCAGTTCTTC. This sequence encodes CATSRDLAGLKNEQFF. The rearrangement links TRBV15 to TRBJ2-1, with 9 bases identical to TRBD2. The CDR3 spans 16 residues. Germline V gene data show CDR1 as LNHNV and CDR2 as YYDKDF (reference sequence). Unmatched junction bases numbered 7, after V lost 0 bases and J lost 7 bases.

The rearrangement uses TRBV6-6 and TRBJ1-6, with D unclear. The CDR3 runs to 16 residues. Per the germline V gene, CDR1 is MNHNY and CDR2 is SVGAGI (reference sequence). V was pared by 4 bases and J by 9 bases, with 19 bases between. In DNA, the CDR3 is TGTGCCAGCAGTTCCGAAGCCCTACGGGTGGGTTCACCCCTCCACTTT. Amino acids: CASSSEALRVGSPLHF.

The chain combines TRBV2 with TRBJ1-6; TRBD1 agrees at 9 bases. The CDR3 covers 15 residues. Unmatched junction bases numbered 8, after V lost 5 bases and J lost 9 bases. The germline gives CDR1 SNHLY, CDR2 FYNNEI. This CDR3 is CASSPGTGLGSPLHF. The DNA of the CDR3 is TGTGCCAGCAGTCCCGGGACAGGGTTGGGTTCACCCCTCCACTTT.